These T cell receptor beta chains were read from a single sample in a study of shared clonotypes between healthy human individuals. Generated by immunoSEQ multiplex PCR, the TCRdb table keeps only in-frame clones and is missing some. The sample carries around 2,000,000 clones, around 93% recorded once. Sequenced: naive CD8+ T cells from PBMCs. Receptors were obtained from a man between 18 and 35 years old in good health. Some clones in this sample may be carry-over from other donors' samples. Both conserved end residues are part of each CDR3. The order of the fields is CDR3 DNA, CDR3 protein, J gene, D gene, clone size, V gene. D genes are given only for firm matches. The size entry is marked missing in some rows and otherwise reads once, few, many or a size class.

CDR3 DNA: TGTGCCATCAGCGGGACTAGCGGGAGGGGATACGAGCAGTACTTC
CDR3 protein: CAISGTSGRGYEQYF
J gene: TRBJ2-7
D gene: TRBD2
clone size: once
V gene: TRBV10-3

CDR3 DNA: TGTGCCAGCAGGATTAGCGGGGGGCCTTTGGATACGCAGTATTTT
CDR3 protein: CASRISGGPLDTQYF
J gene: TRBJ2-3
D gene: TRBD2
clone size: -
V gene: TRBV11-2

CDR3 DNA: TGTGCCAGCAGTTCAGGAGGAGGGACAGGGACGAACTACGAGCAGTACTTC
CDR3 protein: CASSSGGGTGTNYEQYF
J gene: TRBJ2-7
D gene: TRBD1
clone size: -
V gene: TRBV27

CDR3 DNA: TGTGCCAGCAGTTTTCCTGTCGGGGAGCTGTTTTTT
CDR3 protein: CASSFPVGELFF
J gene: TRBJ2-2
D gene: -
clone size: -
V gene: TRBV28

CDR3 DNA: TGTGCCAGTGCCCGACACTCGAATGAGCAGTTCTTC
CDR3 protein: CASARHSNEQFF
J gene: TRBJ2-1
D gene: -
clone size: -
V gene: TRBV19

CDR3 DNA: TGTGCCAGCAGCCGACAGGGTGGTCTCTATGGCTACACCTTC
CDR3 protein: CASSRQGGLYGYTF
J gene: TRBJ1-2
D gene: TRBD1
clone size: -
V gene: TRBV11-2

CDR3 DNA: TGTGCCAGCAGGCCGGGAGGGGGTCTGGAGACCCAGTACTTC
CDR3 protein: CASRPGGGLETQYF
J gene: TRBJ2-5
D gene: TRBD2
clone size: -
V gene: TRBV27

CDR3 DNA: TGTGCCAGCAGCGTAGTACCGCAGATGGGACAGGGGGTACAGGGTGGCTACACCTTC
CDR3 protein: CASSVVPQMGQGVQGGYTF
J gene: TRBJ1-2
D gene: TRBD1
clone size: -
V gene: TRBV9

CDR3 DNA: TGTGCCAGCAGTTTTCTTAGGCCCGGGGAAGCTTTCTTT
CDR3 protein: CASSFLRPGEAFF
J gene: TRBJ1-1
D gene: -
clone size: -
V gene: TRBV28

CDR3 DNA: TGTGCCAGCTCACTGGGACTAGCGGGAGGAAGGACCGGGGAGCTGTTTTTT
CDR3 protein: CASSLGLAGGRTGELFF
J gene: TRBJ2-2
D gene: TRBD2
clone size: -
V gene: TRBV18

CDR3 DNA: TGTGCCAGCAGCCGAATGACAGGGGCCGCTTACGAGCAGTACTTC
CDR3 protein: CASSRMTGAAYEQYF
J gene: TRBJ2-7
D gene: TRBD1
clone size: -
V gene: TRBV6-5

CDR3 DNA: TGCAGCGTTGAAGTGGAACAAACGGGTGAGCAGTTCTTC
CDR3 protein: CSVEVEQTGEQFF
J gene: TRBJ2-1
D gene: -
clone size: -
V gene: TRBV29-1

CDR3 DNA: TGTGCCAGCCAGGTAGGGCGGGAAGGGTCCTACGAGCAGTACTTC
CDR3 protein: CASQVGREGSYEQYF
J gene: TRBJ2-7
D gene: -
clone size: -
V gene: TRBV6-6

CDR3 DNA: TGTGCCAGCAGTCCATTGGGAGGTCCAGATACGCAGTATTTT
CDR3 protein: CASSPLGGPDTQYF
J gene: TRBJ2-3
D gene: -
clone size: once
V gene: TRBV27

CDR3 DNA: TGTGCCAGCAGTCCCCGGGCAGGGGGAGGCTACACCTTC
CDR3 protein: CASSPRAGGGYTF
J gene: TRBJ1-2
D gene: TRBD1
clone size: -
V gene: TRBV27

CDR3 DNA: TGCGCCAGCAGTGAGTTGTGGGCGGGAGGGCCGAGCTCCTACGAGCAGTACTTC
CDR3 protein: CASSELWAGGPSSYEQYF
J gene: TRBJ2-7
D gene: TRBD2
clone size: -
V gene: TRBV10-2

CDR3 DNA: TGTGCCGTCCGAGTTGGAAACACCATATATTTT
CDR3 protein: CAVRVGNTIYF
J gene: TRBJ1-3
D gene: -
clone size: -
V gene: TRBV14

CDR3 DNA: TGTGCCAGCAGCTTACTCGCCTTGAGAACTGAAGCTTTCTTT
CDR3 protein: CASSLLALRTEAFF
J gene: TRBJ1-1
D gene: -
clone size: -
V gene: TRBV11-2

CDR3 DNA: TGTGCCAGCAAACCAACCGGGACAGGGGTCGACTATGGCTACACCTTC
CDR3 protein: CASKPTGTGVDYGYTF
J gene: TRBJ1-2
D gene: TRBD1
clone size: -
V gene: TRBV28

CDR3 DNA: TGCGCCAGCAGCCAGTATGATGGGGCATCCTACGAGCAGTACTTC
CDR3 protein: CASSQYDGASYEQYF
J gene: TRBJ2-7
D gene: -
clone size: -
V gene: TRBV4-1

CDR3 DNA: TGTGCCAGTAGTACACTAGCGATCCAAGAGACCCAGTACTTC
CDR3 protein: CASSTLAIQETQYF
J gene: TRBJ2-5
D gene: TRBD2
clone size: -
V gene: TRBV19

CDR3 DNA: TGTGCCAGCAGTTATCTTGTGGGTCAGCCCCAGCATTTT
CDR3 protein: CASSYLVGQPQHF
J gene: TRBJ1-5
D gene: -
clone size: -
V gene: TRBV28

CDR3 DNA: TGTGCCAGCAGCTCTACCGGGACCATCGCCTATGGCTACACCTTC
CDR3 protein: CASSSTGTIAYGYTF
J gene: TRBJ1-2
D gene: -
clone size: once
V gene: TRBV13

CDR3 DNA: TGTGCCAGCACCCCCGGGACTAGCGGATACAATGAGCAGTTCTTC
CDR3 protein: CASTPGTSGYNEQFF
J gene: TRBJ2-1
D gene: TRBD2
clone size: -
V gene: TRBV7-2

CDR3 DNA: TGTGCCAGCAGCCCAGGACAGGGGAGTTCCTACGAGCAGTACTTC
CDR3 protein: CASSPGQGSSYEQYF
J gene: TRBJ2-7
D gene: TRBD1
clone size: -
V gene: TRBV7-3

CDR3 DNA: TGTGCCAGCAGTCCGACCGCCGGAATGAGGGGTGGAGCGGAGCAGTACTTC
CDR3 protein: CASSPTAGMRGGAEQYF
J gene: TRBJ2-7
D gene: -
clone size: -
V gene: TRBV27

CDR3 DNA: TGTGCCAGCAGTACGGACAGGGGACTCAATCAGCCCCAGCATTTT
CDR3 protein: CASSTDRGLNQPQHF
J gene: TRBJ1-5
D gene: TRBD1
clone size: -
V gene: TRBV6-6

CDR3 DNA: TGTGCCAGTAGTATTCGACCCTCGAGCACAGATACGCAGTATTTT
CDR3 protein: CASSIRPSSTDTQYF
J gene: TRBJ2-3
D gene: -
clone size: -
V gene: TRBV19

CDR3 DNA: TGTGCCACAGCGGGAGGGCCCGCAGATACGCAGTATTTT
CDR3 protein: CATAGGPADTQYF
J gene: TRBJ2-3
D gene: TRBD2
clone size: -
V gene: TRBV6-5

CDR3 DNA: TGTGCCAGCAGCCCATCTTCCACAGGGGTGGAGGGCTACACCTTC
CDR3 protein: CASSPSSTGVEGYTF
J gene: TRBJ1-2
D gene: TRBD1
clone size: -
V gene: TRBV5-4

CDR3 DNA: TGTGCCACCAGCAGAGAAATGGGCACAGATACGCAGTATTTT
CDR3 protein: CATSREMGTDTQYF
J gene: TRBJ2-3
D gene: -
clone size: once
V gene: TRBV15

CDR3 DNA: TGTGCCAGCAGCCCCTTTGAGGGACAGGGCGTAGGAGAGCAGTACTTC
CDR3 protein: CASSPFEGQGVGEQYF
J gene: TRBJ2-7
D gene: TRBD1
clone size: -
V gene: TRBV28

CDR3 DNA: TGCGCCAGCAGCCCCGGGACAGGGAGACATCAGCCCCAGCATTTT
CDR3 protein: CASSPGTGRHQPQHF
J gene: TRBJ1-5
D gene: TRBD1
clone size: -
V gene: TRBV4-3

CDR3 DNA: TGTGCCAGCAGCCAAGAGTTTTTGGGGGAGGGCCGAGAGACCCAGTACTTC
CDR3 protein: CASSQEFLGEGRETQYF
J gene: TRBJ2-5
D gene: TRBD2
clone size: -
V gene: TRBV4-2

CDR3 DNA: TGTGCCAGCAGTTCGACAGGGCCTTGGGAGACCCAGTACTTC
CDR3 protein: CASSSTGPWETQYF
J gene: TRBJ2-5
D gene: TRBD1
clone size: -
V gene: TRBV7-2

CDR3 DNA: TGTGCCAGCAGTGACCCGACAGGCAGCACAGATACGCAGTATTTT
CDR3 protein: CASSDPTGSTDTQYF
J gene: TRBJ2-3
D gene: -
clone size: -
V gene: TRBV2

CDR3 DNA: TGTGCCTGGAGTGTAGCGGTAGAGAACACTGAAGCTTTCTTT
CDR3 protein: CAWSVAVENTEAFF
J gene: TRBJ1-1
D gene: -
clone size: -
V gene: TRBV30